The next 18 T cell receptor beta chains were all read from a single sample in a study of T cell responses to AZD1222 COVID-19 vaccine. Measured with immunoSEQ multiplex PCR; TCRdb has only the in-frame clones, and not every one. The sample has about 130,000 clones; about nine tenths are singletons. The specimen was peripheral blood, collected on day 0 of MenACWY control vaccination. The source is an adult in good health.

The table lists this clone with a count of one. The chain joins TRBV10-2 to TRBJ2-1; tentatively, D is TRBD2 (6 bases). Looked up from germline, CDR1 is WSHSY and CDR2 is SAAADI. V gave up 3 bases and J gave up 9 bases, with 18 bases separating them. The CDR3 runs 15 residues. Here the CDR3 reads CASSELGGTSAEQFF. The CDR3 region has the DNA TGCGCCAGCAGTGAATTGGGCGGGACCTCCGCTGAGCAGTTCTTC.

This chain joins TRBV5-4 and TRBJ1-2, with 8 positions matching TRBD1. The CDR3 is made up of 17 amino acids. Germline loops: CDR1 SGHNT, CDR2 YYREEE (reference sequence). With 4 bases clipped from V and 4 bases from J, the junction kept 15 bases outside the gene matches. The CDR3 DNA follows: TGTGCCAGCAGCCCCGGACAGGGTGCCCATCTCGTCTATGGCTACACCTTC. It translates to CASSPGQGAHLVYGYTF. The full variable domain, in which reference TRBV5-4 and TRBJ1-2 provide the parts outside the CDR3, is ETGVTQSPTHLIKTRGQQVTLRCSSQSGHNTVSWYQQALGQGPQFIFQYYREEENGRGNFPPRFSGLQFPNYSSELNVNALELDDSALYLCASSPGQGAHLVYGYTFGSGTRLTVV.

This clone was counted once. The V call is TRBV5-1, the J call TRBJ2-3; TRBD2 aligns across 10 bases. This CDR3 spans 16 amino acids. Germline CDR1 and CDR2: SGHRS and YFSETQ. The junction had 1 base not matched to a gene; V was cut back by 0 bases and J by 0 bases. CDR3 in DNA: TGCGCCAGCAGCTTGGGGGGACTAGCGAGCACAGATACGCAGTATTTT. Translated: CASSLGGLASTDTQYF.

The chain carries TRBV5-1 and TRBJ2-1, with a possible D match to TRBD2 (5 bases). V lost 1 base and J 9 bases, leaving 14 bases between the germline ends. Germline values: CDR1 SGHRS, CDR2 YFSETQ. This CDR3 is built from 14 residues. Here the CDR3 DNA reads TGCGCCAGCAGCTTGTCGGCTAGCCAAAGTGAGCAGTTCTTC. Protein product: CASSLSASQSEQFF.

The chain employs TRBV29-1 and TRBJ2-2, with D perhaps matching TRBD2 (5 bases). The CDR3 sequence is 11 residues long. The germline V gene encodes CDR1 SQVTM and CDR2 ANQGSEA. The ends were cut back, 5 bases at V and 5 bases at J, with 6 bases in the middle. The CDR3 is CSVQRTGELFF. For the CDR3, the DNA is TGCAGCGTTCAGCGGACCGGGGAGCTGTTTTTT.

The genes are TRBV6-5 and TRBJ1-2, with TRBD1 as a possible D gene (6 bases). Germline CDR1 and CDR2: MNHEY and SVGAGI. CDR3 length: 12 residues. V lost 4 bases to trimming and J lost 8 bases, with 11 bases between them. The CDR3 is CASSFQGLGYTF. The CDR3 DNA is TGTGCCAGCAGTTTTCAGGGGCTGGGCTACACCTTC.

The chain employs TRBV4-2 and TRBJ2-1; 14 bases line up with TRBD2. V shed 3 bases and J 9 bases; nucleotides not matched to a gene: 7. Germline-derived CDR1 and CDR2 are LGHNA and YNFKEQ. This CDR3 contains 16 residues. CDR3 loop: CASSQNPGLAGAEQFF. In nucleotides, the CDR3 is TGTGCCAGCAGCCAGAATCCGGGACTAGCGGGAGCTGAGCAGTTCTTC.

This clone was seen just once. This rearrangement joins TRBV27 to TRBJ1-1, with unresolved D. The CDR3 has 14 amino acids. V was clipped by 3 bases and J by 5 bases, with 13 bases between them. CDR1 is MNHEY and CDR2 is SMNVEV in the germline V gene (reference sequence). The CDR3 nucleotides are TGTGCCAGCAGTTTGGGGTGGAGAGGGACTGAAGCTTTCTTT. This translates into CASSLGWRGTEAFF.

The J gene is TRBJ2-7, the V gene TRBV20-1; D is unclear. Germline CDR1 and CDR2: DFQATT and SNEGSKA (reference sequence). There are 11 residues in the CDR3. V was clipped by 1 base and J by 4 bases, with 5 bases between them. The chain's CDR3 is CSARGVYEQYF. CDR3 DNA: TGCAGTGCTAGAGGGGTTTACGAGCAGTACTTC.

The V and J genes are TRBV2 and TRBJ2-7, with 7 bases matching TRBD2. From germline, CDR1 is SNHLY and CDR2 FYNNEI. This CDR3 is built from 15 residues. The V segment lost 3 bases and the J segment 3 bases; nucleotides outside the gene matches: 8. CDR3 loop: CASSESLAALYEQYF. The DNA for the CDR3 is TGTGCCAGCAGTGAGTCCCTAGCGGCCCTCTACGAGCAGTACTTC.

This sequence joins TRBV9 and TRBJ1-1; D unclear. The germline CDR1 and CDR2 sequences are SGDLS and YYNGEE. The V end was cut by 3 bases, the J end by 10 bases, with 19 bases between. The CDR3 extends over 14 amino acids. CDR3 residues: CASSGSPGLLGAFF. CDR3 in DNA: TGTGCCAGCAGCGGATCCCCCGGGCTTTTGGGAGCTTTCTTT.

The sample holds one count of this clone. The genes are TRBV7-2 and TRBJ2-1; D might be TRBD2 (5 bases). CDR3 length: 16 amino acids. From germline, CDR1 is SGHTA and CDR2 FQGNSA. V lost 6 bases, J lost 0 bases, and 15 bases lay in between. CDR3 sequence (DNA): TGTGCCAGCAGTAGGTTAAGCGGCGTCTCCTACAATGAGCAGTTCTTC. It codes for CASSRLSGVSYNEQFF. Together with reference TRBV7-2 and TRBJ2-1, the CDR3 gives the full variable domain: GAGVSQSPSNKVTEKGKDVELRCDPISGHTALYWYRQSLGQGLEFLIYFQGNSAPDKSGLPSDRFSAERTGGSVSTLTIQRTQQEDSAVYLCASSRLSGVSYNEQFFGPGTRLTVL.

This rearrangement joins TRBV2 to TRBJ2-3; TRBD2 matches at 9 bases. CDR1 is SNHLY and CDR2 is FYNNEI in the germline V gene. After removal of 9 bases from V and 4 bases from J, the junction contained 8 bases not matched to a gene. This CDR3 is 14 amino acids long. The CDR3 sequence is CASCTAGGPDTQYF. CDR3 sequence (DNA): TGTGCCAGTTGTACAGCGGGGGGCCCAGATACGCAGTATTTT.

The chain uses TRBV7-9 and TRBJ1-3; 8 bases fit TRBD1. CDR3 length: 17 residues. Per germline, CDR1 SEHNR and CDR2 FQNEAQ (reference sequence). V lost 5 bases and J lost 0; bases outside the gene matches: 9. The chain's CDR3 is CASSIWTGSFSGNTIYF. Here the CDR3 DNA reads TGTGCCAGCAGCATTTGGACAGGGTCGTTCTCTGGAAACACCATATATTTT.

J is TRBJ2-1 and V is TRBV5-1; D not certain. Between the trimmed V and J ends, which lost 4 bases and 3 bases, there was a span of 11 bases. The CDR3 spans 14 residues. The germline V gene has CDR1 SGHRS and CDR2 YFSETQ. The CDR3 nucleotides read TGCGCCAGCAGCCGAGGCCAGGACTACAATGAGCAGTTCTTC. Translated, it gives CASSRGQDYNEQFF.

The rearrangement uses TRBV29-1 and TRBJ2-1; unclear D gene. V was trimmed by 7 bases and J by 9 bases, leaving 10 bases between them. The CDR3 covers 10 residues. Germline loops: CDR1 SQVTM, CDR2 ANQGSEA. CDR3 sequence (DNA): TGCAGCGCCTTTACCCTTGAGCAGTTCTTC. Encoded protein: CSAFTLEQFF.

This clone came up once. V usage is TRBV24-1 and J usage is TRBJ1-2, with unresolved D. From germline, CDR1 is KGHDR and CDR2 SFDVKD. V lost 1 base and J 9 bases, leaving 8 bases between the germline ends. CDR3 length: 12 amino acids. The CDR3 protein is CATSDFMSSYTF. In nucleotides, the CDR3 is TGTGCCACCAGTGATTTCATGTCTAGCTACACCTTC.

A word on this clone: The junction differs from germline at one of its ends, possibly a read error. This chain links TRBV7-2 with TRBJ2-5; D uncertain. The CDR3 loop spans 17 amino acids. Germline lookup yields CDR1 SGHTA and CDR2 FQGNSA. The CDR3 DNA reads as TGTGCCAGCAGTTTAGCCCTTCCGTGGATGTACCAAGAGACCCAGTACTTC. As protein: CASSLALPWMYQETQYF.